This TCR beta chain was documented in a study of blood T cell repertoires in COVID-19. Background on the study: Acute and convalescent COVID-19 specimens originated in the United States, Italy and Spain. PBMCs, B-cell-depleted T cells, or T cells provided the cDNA or gDNA that made up the material.

As originally analysed: Amplification of reference gene primers was used by the study to estimate nucleated cell counts. TCRdb keeps only in-frame clones here, not all; method: immunoSEQ multiplex PCR. V and J calls and clone size come straight from that table; D and trimming were deduced from the DNA. Among 120,000 or so clones listed, more than 75% were seen once. The TCR sequence derives from a woman between 45 and 65 years old with acute or convalescent COVID-19. The source material was peripheral blood.

The CDR3 protein is CASSAGTFEQYF. CDR3 nucleotides: TGTGCCAGTAGCGCCGGGACTTTCGAGCAGTACTTC. The V gene is TRBV19, the J gene TRBJ2-7, with a possible D match to TRBD2 (6 bases). Trimming cost V 6 bases and J 6 bases, with 12 bases left between them. The CDR3 sequence is 12 residues long. From germline, CDR1 is LNHDA and CDR2 SQIVND (reference sequence).